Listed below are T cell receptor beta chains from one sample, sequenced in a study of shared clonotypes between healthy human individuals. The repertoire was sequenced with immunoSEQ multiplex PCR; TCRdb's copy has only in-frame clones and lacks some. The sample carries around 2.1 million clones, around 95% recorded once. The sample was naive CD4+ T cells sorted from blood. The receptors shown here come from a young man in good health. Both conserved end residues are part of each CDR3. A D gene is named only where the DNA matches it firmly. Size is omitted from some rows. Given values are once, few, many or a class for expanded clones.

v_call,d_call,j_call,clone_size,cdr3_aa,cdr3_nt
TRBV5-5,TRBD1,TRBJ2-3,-,CASSPRQGARDTQYF,TGTGCCAGCAGCCCGAGACAGGGGGCGCGAGATACGCAGTATTTT
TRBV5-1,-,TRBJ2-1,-,CASSFNTGDNEQFF,TGCGCCAGCAGCTTCAATACGGGAGACAATGAGCAGTTCTTC
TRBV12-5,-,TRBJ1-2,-,CASGLPPRYGYTF,TGTGCTAGTGGTTTGCCGCCTCGCTATGGCTACACCTTC
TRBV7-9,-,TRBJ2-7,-,CASSRGYEQYF,TGTGCCAGCAGTAGGGGTTACGAGCAGTACTTC
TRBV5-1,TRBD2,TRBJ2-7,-,CASSLVASGGYEQYF,TGCGCCAGCAGCTTGGTTGCTAGCGGGGGATACGAGCAGTACTTC
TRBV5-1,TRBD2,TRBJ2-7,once,CASSRTSGAVKYEQYF,TGCGCCAGCAGCCGGACTAGCGGAGCCGTTAAGTACGAGCAGTACTTC
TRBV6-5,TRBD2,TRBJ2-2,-,CATGLAGSTGELFF,TGTGCCACGGGACTAGCGGGATCCACCGGGGAGCTGTTTTTT
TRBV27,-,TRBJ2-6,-,CASIPNSGANVLTF,TGTGCCAGCATTCCGAACTCTGGGGCCAACGTCCTGACTTTC
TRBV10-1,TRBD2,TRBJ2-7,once,CASSESGGATYEQYF,TGCGCCAGCAGTGAGTCGGGAGGGGCCACCTACGAGCAGTACTTC
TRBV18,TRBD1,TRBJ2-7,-,CASALGTGGREQYF,TGTGCCAGCGCACTTGGGACAGGGGGTCGCGAGCAGTACTTC
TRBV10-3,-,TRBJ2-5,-,CAISENRARETQYF,TGTGCCATCAGTGAGAACAGGGCAAGGGAGACCCAGTACTTC
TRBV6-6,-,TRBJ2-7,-,CASTTAGASSYEQYF,TGTGCCAGCACCACGGCCGGGGCCAGCTCCTACGAGCAGTACTTC
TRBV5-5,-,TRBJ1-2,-,CASSLGYNYGYTF,TGTGCCAGCAGCTTGGGGTACAACTATGGCTACACCTTC
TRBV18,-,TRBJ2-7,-,CASSPRPVPYEQYF,TGTGCCAGCTCACCACGTCCAGTACCCTACGAGCAGTACTTC
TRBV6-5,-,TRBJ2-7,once,CASSLPGAYEQYF,TGTGCCAGCAGTTTACCCGGGGCCTACGAGCAGTACTTC
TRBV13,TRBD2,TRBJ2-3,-,CASRGRLAGGTDTQYF,TGTGCCAGCAGAGGCAGACTAGCGGGAGGCACAGATACGCAGTATTTT
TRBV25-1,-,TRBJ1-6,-,CASSDGSYGSPLHF,TGTGCCAGCAGTGACGGCTCTTACGGCTCACCCCTCCACTTT
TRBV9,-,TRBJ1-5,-,CASSVDLSNQPQHF,TGTGCCAGCAGCGTAGATCTAAGCAATCAGCCCCAGCATTTT
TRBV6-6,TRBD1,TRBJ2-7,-,CASSLSDRGNYEQYF,TGTGCCAGCAGTTTGTCGGACAGGGGGAATTACGAGCAGTACTTC
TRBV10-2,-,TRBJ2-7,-,CASSPAGTTLKQYF,TGCGCCAGCAGTCCTGCCGGGACCACCCTGAAGCAGTACTTC
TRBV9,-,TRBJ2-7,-,CASSPDSVPYEQYF,TGTGCCAGCAGCCCCGACAGCGTACCCTACGAGCAGTACTTC
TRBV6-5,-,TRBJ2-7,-,CASSYGSGHNYEQYF,TGTGCCAGCAGCTATGGATCGGGACACAACTACGAGCAGTACTTC
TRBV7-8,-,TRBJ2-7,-,CASSLAGVYEQYF,TGTGCCAGCAGCTTAGCAGGGGTTTACGAGCAGTACTTC
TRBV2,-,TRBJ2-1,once,CASSEDPWVKFF,TGTGCCAGCAGTGAAGACCCCTGGGTCAAGTTCTTC
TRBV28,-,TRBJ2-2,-,CASSLLGKNTGELFF,TGTGCCAGCAGTTTACTTGGGAAGAACACCGGGGAGCTGTTTTTT
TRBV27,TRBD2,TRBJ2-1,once,CASRLAGGNEQFF,TGTGCCAGCAGGCTAGCGGGAGGCAATGAGCAGTTCTTC
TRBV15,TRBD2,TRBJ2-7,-,CATSRASGGLAYEQYF,TGTGCCACCAGCAGAGCTTCGGGGGGACTAGCCTACGAGCAGTACTTC
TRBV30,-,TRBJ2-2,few,CAWSVRPAKTGELFF,TGTGCCTGGAGTGTGCGGCCCGCAAAGACCGGGGAGCTGTTTTTT
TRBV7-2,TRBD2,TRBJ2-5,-,CASPKGRSGGETQYF,TGTGCCAGCCCCAAGGGGAGGAGCGGGGGGGAGACCCAGTACTTC
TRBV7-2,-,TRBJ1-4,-,CASSLARQATNEKLFF,TGTGCCAGCAGCTTAGCGCGGCAGGCAACTAATGAAAAACTGTTTTTT
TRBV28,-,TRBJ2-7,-,CASTHGGAEAYEQYF,TGTGCCAGCACCCACGGCGGGGCAGAAGCCTACGAGCAGTACTTC
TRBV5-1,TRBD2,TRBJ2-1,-,CASSTGLAGFSYNEQFF,TGCGCCAGCAGCACCGGACTAGCGGGTTTCTCCTACAATGAGCAGTTCTTC
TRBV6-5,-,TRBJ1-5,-,CASSYRVGNQPQHF,TGTGCCAGCAGTTACAGGGTCGGGAATCAGCCCCAGCATTTT
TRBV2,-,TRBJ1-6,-,CASSVNSYNSPLHF,TGTGCCAGCAGTGTGAACTCCTATAATTCACCCCTCCACTTT
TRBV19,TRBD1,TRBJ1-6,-,CASSGDRVYNSPLHF,TGTGCCAGTAGTGGAGACAGGGTCTATAATTCACCCCTCCACTTT
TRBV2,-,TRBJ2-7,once,CASSVNTGNGEQYF,TGTGCCAGCAGTGTAAATACAGGGAACGGAGAGCAGTACTTC
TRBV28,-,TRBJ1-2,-,CASSPLSAGYTF,TGTGCCAGCAGTCCCCTCAGCGCTGGCTACACCTTC
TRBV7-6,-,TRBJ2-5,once,CASSPSRETQYF,TGTGCCAGCAGCCCTTCAAGAGAGACCCAGTACTTC
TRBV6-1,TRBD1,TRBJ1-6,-,CASTSGTANNSPLHF,TGTGCCAGCACCTCCGGGACAGCCAATAATTCACCCCTCCACTTT
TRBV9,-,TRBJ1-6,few,CASSVDGISSGPLHF,TGTGCCAGCAGCGTAGACGGGATATCGTCGGGACCCCTCCACTTT
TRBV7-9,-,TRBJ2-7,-,CASSADGEQYF,TGTGCCAGCAGCGCCGACGGCGAGCAGTACTTC
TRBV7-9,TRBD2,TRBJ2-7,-,CASSFTSGSYEQYF,TGTGCCAGCAGCTTTACTAGCGGGAGCTACGAGCAGTACTTC
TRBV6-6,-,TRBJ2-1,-,CASSYPGTSDYEQFF,TGTGCCAGCAGCTACCCCGGGACTTCGGACTATGAGCAGTTCTTC
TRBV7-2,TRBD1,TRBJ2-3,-,CASSLTGTGVRDTQYF,TGTGCCAGCAGCTTAACCGGGACAGGGGTCAGGGATACGCAGTATTTT
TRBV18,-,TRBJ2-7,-,CASSQPGPSYEQYF,TGTGCCAGCTCACAGCCCGGGCCTTCCTACGAGCAGTACTTC
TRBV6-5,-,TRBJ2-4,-,CASSYGNIQYF,TGTGCCAGCAGTTACGGGAACATTCAGTACTTC